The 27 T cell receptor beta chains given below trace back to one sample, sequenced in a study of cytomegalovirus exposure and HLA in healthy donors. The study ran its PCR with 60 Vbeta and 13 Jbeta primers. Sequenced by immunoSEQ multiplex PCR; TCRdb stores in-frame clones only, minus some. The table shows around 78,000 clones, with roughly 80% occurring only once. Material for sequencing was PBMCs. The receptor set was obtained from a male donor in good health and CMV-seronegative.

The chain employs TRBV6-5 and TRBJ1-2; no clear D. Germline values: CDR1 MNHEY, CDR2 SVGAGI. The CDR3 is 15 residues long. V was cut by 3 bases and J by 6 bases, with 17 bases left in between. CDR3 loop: CASSYLIPQENGYTF. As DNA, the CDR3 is TGTGCCAGCAGTTATTTGATACCCCAAGAGAATGGCTACACCTTC.

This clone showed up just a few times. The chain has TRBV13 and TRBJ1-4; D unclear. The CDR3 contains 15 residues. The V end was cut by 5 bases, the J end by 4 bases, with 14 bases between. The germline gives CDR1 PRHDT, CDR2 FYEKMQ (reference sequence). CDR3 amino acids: CASSQSTEFNEKLFF. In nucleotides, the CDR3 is TGTGCCAGCAGCCAATCGACGGAGTTTAATGAAAAACTGTTTTTT.

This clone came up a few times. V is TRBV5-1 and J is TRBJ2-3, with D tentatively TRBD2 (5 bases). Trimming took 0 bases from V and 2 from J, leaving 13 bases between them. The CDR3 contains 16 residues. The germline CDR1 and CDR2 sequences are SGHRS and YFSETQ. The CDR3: CASSLGANRDTDTQYF. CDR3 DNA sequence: TGCGCCAGCAGCTTGGGTGCCAACCGGGACACAGATACGCAGTATTTT.

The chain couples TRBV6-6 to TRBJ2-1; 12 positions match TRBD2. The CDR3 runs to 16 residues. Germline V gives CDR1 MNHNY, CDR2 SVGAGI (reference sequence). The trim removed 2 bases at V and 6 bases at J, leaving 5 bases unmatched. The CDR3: CASSYPRTSGANEQFF. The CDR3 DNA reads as TGTGCCAGCAGTTACCCTAGGACTAGCGGGGCCAATGAGCAGTTCTTC.

The CDR3 sequence: CASSIDLGGGSSYEQYF. The DNA for the CDR3 is TGTGCCAGTAGTATAGATCTGGGCGGCGGGAGCTCCTACGAGCAGTACTTC. V is TRBV19 and J is TRBJ2-7; TRBD2 aligns across 7 bases. Germline-derived CDR1 and CDR2 are LNHDA and SQIVND (reference sequence). This CDR3 has 17 amino acids. Unmatched junction bases numbered 8, after V lost 0 bases and J lost 0 bases.

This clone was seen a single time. As DNA, the CDR3 is TGCGCCAGCAGCCAAGCCCCGGGGGGGGCGCCTGAAGCTTTCTTT. Translated: CASSQAPGGAPEAFF. V gene TRBV4-3 combines with J gene TRBJ1-1; tentative D call: TRBD1 (6 bases). The CDR3 totals 15 residues. CDR1 is LGHNA and CDR2 is YSLEER in the germline V gene. V lost 1 base, J lost 6 bases, and 15 bases lay in between.

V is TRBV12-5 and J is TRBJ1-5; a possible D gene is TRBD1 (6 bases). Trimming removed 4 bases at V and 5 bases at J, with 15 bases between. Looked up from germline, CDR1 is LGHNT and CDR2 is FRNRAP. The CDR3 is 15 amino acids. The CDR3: CASGSGQQPDQPQHF. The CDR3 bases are TGTGCTAGTGGTTCGGGACAACAACCGGATCAGCCCCAGCATTTT.

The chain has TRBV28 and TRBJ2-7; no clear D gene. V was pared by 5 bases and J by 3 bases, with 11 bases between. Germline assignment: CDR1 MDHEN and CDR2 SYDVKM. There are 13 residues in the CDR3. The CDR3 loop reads CASSIGYLYEQYF. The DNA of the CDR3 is TGTGCCAGCAGTATCGGGTACCTCTACGAGCAGTACTTC. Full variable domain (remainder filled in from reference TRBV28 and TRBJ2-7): DVKVTQSSRYLVKRTGEKVFLECVQDMDHENMFWYRQDPGLGLRLIYFSYDVKMKEKGDIPEGYSVSREKKERFSLILESASTNQTSMYLCASSIGYLYEQYFGPGTRLTVT.

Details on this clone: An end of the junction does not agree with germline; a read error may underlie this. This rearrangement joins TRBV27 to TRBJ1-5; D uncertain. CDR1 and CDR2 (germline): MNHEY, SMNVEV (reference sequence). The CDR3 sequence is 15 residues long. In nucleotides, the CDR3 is TGTGCCAGCAGTTCTACGGGATATAGCAATCAGCCCCAGAATTTT. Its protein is CASSSTGYSNQPQNF.

CDR3 region: CASSQGQDRTEAFF. The CDR3 nucleotides are TGCGCCAGCAGCCAAGGACAGGATAGAACTGAAGCTTTCTTT. The V and J genes are TRBV4-1 and TRBJ1-1; a weak D match, TRBD1 (6 bases). The V end lost 1 base, the J end lost 5 bases, and 11 bases lay between the germline ends. CDR1 MGHRA and CDR2 YSYEKL come from the germline V gene. The CDR3 loop spans 14 amino acids.

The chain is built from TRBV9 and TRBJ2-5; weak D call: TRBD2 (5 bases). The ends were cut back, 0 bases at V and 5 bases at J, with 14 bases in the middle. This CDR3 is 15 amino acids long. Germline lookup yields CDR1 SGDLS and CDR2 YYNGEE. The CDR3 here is CASSVGSHGGETQYF. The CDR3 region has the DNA TGTGCCAGCAGCGTAGGGAGTCACGGCGGGGAGACCCAGTACTTC.

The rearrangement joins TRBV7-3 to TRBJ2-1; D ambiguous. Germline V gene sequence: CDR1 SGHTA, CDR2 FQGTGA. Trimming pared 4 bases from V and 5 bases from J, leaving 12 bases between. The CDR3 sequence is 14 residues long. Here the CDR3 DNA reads TGTGCCAGCAGCTCCGGGTTTGCCAACAATGAGCAGTTCTTC. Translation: CASSSGFANNEQFF.

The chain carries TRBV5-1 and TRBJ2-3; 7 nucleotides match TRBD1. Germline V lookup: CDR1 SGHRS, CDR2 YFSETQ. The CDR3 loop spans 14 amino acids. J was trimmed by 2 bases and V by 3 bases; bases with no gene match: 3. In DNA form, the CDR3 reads TGCGCCAGCAGCTCGGGACAGTACACAGATACGCAGTATTTT. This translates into CASSSGQYTDTQYF.

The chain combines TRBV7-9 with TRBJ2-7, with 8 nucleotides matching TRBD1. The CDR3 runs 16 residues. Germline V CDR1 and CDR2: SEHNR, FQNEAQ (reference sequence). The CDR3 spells CSGAGQGFSLGYEQYF. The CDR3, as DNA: TGTTCCGGAGCAGGACAGGGCTTTTCTCTTGGCTACGAGCAGTACTTC.

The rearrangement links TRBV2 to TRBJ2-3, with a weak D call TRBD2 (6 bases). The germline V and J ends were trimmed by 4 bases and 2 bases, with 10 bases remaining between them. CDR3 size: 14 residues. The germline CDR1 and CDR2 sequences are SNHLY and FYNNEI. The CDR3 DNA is TGTGCCAGCAGTGTTGCGGGGTTCACAGATACGCAGTATTTT. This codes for CASSVAGFTDTQYF. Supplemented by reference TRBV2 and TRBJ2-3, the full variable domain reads EPEVTQTPSHQVTQMGQEVILRCVPISNHLYFYWYRQILGQKVEFLVSFYNNEISEKSEIFDDQFSVERPDGSNFTLKIRSTKLEDSAMYFCASSVAGFTDTQYFGPGTRLTVL.

DNA of the CDR3: TGCGCCAGCAGCTCGCGGAGCGGGGGCATCACAGATACGCAGTATTTT. Translating gives CASSSRSGGITDTQYF. The V and J genes are TRBV5-1 and TRBJ2-3; TRBD2 matches at 8 bases. This CDR3 region has 16 residues. Germline V gene lookup returns CDR1 SGHRS and CDR2 YFSETQ. The V segment lost 3 bases and the J segment 2 bases; nucleotides outside the gene matches: 8.

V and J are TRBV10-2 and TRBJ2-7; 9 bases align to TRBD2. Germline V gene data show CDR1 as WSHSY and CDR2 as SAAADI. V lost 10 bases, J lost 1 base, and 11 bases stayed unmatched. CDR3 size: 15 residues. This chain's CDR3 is CATTVAGVSSYEQYF. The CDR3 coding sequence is TGCGCCACCACCGTAGCGGGAGTTAGTTCCTACGAGCAGTACTTC.

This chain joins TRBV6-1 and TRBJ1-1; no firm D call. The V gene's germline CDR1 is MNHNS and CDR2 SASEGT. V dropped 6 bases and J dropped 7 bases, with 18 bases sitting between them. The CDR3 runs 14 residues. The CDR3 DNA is TGTGCCAGCAGATCACCGGGAGACGGGAATGAAGCTTTCTTT. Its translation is CASRSPGDGNEAFF.

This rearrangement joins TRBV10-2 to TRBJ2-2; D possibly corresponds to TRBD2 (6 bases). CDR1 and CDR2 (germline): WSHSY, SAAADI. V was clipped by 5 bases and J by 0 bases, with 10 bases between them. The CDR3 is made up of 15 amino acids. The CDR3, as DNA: TGCGCCAGCAGTTGGGACTCTGCGAACACCGGGGAGCTGTTTTTT. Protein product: CASSWDSANTGELFF.

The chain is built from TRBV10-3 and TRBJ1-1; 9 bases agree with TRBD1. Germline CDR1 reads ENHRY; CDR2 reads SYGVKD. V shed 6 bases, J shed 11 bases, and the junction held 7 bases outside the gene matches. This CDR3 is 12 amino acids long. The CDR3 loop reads CAISGTGRRAFF. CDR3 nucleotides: TGTGCCATCAGCGGGACAGGGCGTAGGGCTTTCTTT.

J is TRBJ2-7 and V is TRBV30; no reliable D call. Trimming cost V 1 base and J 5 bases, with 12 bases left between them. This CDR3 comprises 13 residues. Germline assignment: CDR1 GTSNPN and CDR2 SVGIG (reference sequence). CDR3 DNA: TGTGCCTGGAGTGAAGGCCACGGAGACGAGCAGTACTTC. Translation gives CAWSEGHGDEQYF. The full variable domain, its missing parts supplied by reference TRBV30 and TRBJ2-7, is SQTIHQWPATLVQPVGSPLSLECTVEGTSNPNLYWYRQAAGRGLQLLFYSVGIGQISSEVPQNLSASRPQDRQFILSSKKLLLSDSGFYLCAWSEGHGDEQYFGPGTRLTVT.

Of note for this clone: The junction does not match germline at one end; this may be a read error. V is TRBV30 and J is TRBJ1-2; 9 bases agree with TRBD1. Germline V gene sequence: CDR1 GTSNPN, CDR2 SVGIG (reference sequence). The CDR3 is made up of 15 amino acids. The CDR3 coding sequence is TGTGCCTGGAGTACTCGGGACAGGGCAAATTTGCGCTACCCCTTC. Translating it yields CAWSTRDRANLRYPF.

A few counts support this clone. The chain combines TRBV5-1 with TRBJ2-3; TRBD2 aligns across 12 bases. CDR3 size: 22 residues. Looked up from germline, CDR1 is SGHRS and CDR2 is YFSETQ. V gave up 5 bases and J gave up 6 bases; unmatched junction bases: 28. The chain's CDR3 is CASRRDRGDGASGGEITDTQYF. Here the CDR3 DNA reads TGCGCCAGCAGACGGGACAGGGGAGATGGGGCTAGCGGGGGGGAAATCACGGATACGCAGTATTTT.

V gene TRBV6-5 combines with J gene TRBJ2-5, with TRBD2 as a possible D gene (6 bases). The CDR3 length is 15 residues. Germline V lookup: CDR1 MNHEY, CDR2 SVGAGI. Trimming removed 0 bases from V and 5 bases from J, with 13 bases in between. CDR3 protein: CASSYSAGSWETQYF. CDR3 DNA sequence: TGTGCCAGCAGTTACTCTGCGGGGAGTTGGGAGACCCAGTACTTC.

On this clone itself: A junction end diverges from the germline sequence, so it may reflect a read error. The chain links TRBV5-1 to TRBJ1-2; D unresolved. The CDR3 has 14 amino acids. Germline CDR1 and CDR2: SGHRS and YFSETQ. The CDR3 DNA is TGCGCCAGCAGCTTCGTCAGTTCTAACTATGGCTACCCCTTC. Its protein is CASSFVSSNYGYPF.

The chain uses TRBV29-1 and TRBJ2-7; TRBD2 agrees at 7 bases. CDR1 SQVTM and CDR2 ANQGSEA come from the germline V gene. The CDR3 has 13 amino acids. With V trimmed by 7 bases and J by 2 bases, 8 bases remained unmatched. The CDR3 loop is CSARRGGAYEQYF. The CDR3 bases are TGCAGCGCCCGCCGCGGGGGAGCCTACGAGCAGTACTTC.

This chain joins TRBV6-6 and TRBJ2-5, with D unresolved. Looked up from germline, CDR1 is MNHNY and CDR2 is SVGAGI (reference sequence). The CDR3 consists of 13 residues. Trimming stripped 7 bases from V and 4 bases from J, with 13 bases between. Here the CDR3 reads CASTQQARETQYF. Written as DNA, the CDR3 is TGTGCCAGCACCCAACAAGCTAGAGAGACCCAGTACTTC.